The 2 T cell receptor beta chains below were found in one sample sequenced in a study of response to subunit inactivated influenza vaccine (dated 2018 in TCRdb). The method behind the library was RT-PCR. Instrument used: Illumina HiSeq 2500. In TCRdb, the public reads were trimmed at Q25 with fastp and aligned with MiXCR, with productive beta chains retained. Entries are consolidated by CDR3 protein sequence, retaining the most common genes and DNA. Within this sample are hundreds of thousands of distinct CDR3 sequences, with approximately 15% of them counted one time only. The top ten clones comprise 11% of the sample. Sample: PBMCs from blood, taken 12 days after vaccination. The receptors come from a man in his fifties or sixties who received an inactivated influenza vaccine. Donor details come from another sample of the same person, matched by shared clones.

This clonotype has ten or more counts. The DNA of the CDR3 is TGCAGTGCTTCCCCTTTCCAGCGGGGGGCCAGGGTCTACGAGCAGTACTTC. This gives the protein CSASPFQRGARVYEQYF. This chain joins TRBV20-1 and TRBJ2-7; TRBD2 aligns across 9 bases. Germline-derived CDR1 and CDR2 are DFQATT and SNEGSKA (reference sequence). The CDR3 spans 17 residues. V trimming: 5 bases; J trimming: 3 bases; junction bases outside the gene matches: 17.

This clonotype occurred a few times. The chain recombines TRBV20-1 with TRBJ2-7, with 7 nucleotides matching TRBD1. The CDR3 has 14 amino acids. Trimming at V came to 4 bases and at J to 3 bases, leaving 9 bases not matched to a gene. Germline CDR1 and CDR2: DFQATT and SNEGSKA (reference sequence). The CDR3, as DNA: TGCAGTGCTACCCGTTGGGACAGTCACTACGAGCAGTACTTC. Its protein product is CSATRWDSHYEQYF.